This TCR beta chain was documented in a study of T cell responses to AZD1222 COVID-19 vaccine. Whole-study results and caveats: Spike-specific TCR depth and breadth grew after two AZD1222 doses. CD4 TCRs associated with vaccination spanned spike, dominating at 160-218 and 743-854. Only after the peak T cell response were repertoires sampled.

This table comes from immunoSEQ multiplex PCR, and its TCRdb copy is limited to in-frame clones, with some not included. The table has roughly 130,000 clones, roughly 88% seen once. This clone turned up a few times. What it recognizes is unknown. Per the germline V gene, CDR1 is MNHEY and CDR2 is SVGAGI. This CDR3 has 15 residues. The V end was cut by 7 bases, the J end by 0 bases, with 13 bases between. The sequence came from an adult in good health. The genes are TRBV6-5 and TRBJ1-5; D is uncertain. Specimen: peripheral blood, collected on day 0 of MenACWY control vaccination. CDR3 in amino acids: CASTLPGNSNQPQHF. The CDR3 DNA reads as TGTGCCAGCACCCTACCTGGGAATAGCAATCAGCCCCAGCATTTT.